This passage covers 7 T cell receptor beta chains from one sample sequenced in a study of cytomegalovirus exposure and HLA in healthy donors. The repertoire was sequenced with immunoSEQ multiplex PCR; TCRdb's copy has only in-frame clones and lacks some. The sample lists approximately 120,000 clones; around 94% were seen once. The sequencing input was PBMCs. The origin of the receptors is a young woman in good health and CMV-seronegative.

The chain uses TRBV27 and TRBJ1-1; D is possibly TRBD1 (6 bases). CDR3 size: 13 residues. The V gene's germline CDR1 is MNHEY and CDR2 SMNVEV (reference sequence). V dropped 8 bases and J dropped 3 bases, with 13 bases sitting between them. CDR3: CASGYRVDTEAFF. The CDR3 DNA sequence: TGTGCCAGCGGCTACAGGGTAGACACTGAAGCTTTCTTT.

The chain employs TRBV6-5 and TRBJ1-5, with D uncertain. Trimming pared 5 bases from V and 4 bases from J, leaving 9 bases between. The germline V gene has CDR1 MNHEY and CDR2 SVGAGI. The CDR3 totals 13 residues. The CDR3 sequence: CASSEHANQPQHF. DNA of the CDR3: TGTGCCAGCAGTGAGCATGCGAATCAGCCCCAGCATTTT.

V is TRBV7-9 and J is TRBJ1-4, with a weak D call TRBD1 (5 bases). This CDR3 has 13 amino acids. Trimming stripped 1 base from V and 6 bases from J, with 6 bases between. CDR1 SEHNR and CDR2 FQNEAQ come from the germline V gene (reference sequence). The DNA for the CDR3 is TGTGCCAGCAGCTTAGAGGGGTATGAAAAACTGTTTTTT. Translating gives CASSLEGYEKLFF.

This clone was observed a few times. This chain joins TRBV2 and TRBJ2-7, with 9 nucleotides matching TRBD2. Germline loops: CDR1 SNHLY, CDR2 FYNNEI. With 6 bases clipped from V and 4 bases from J, the junction kept 7 bases outside the gene matches. The CDR3 consists of 14 residues. The CDR3 DNA is TGTGCCAGCAGATTAGCGGGAGCCCCTTACGAGCAGTACTTC. This encodes CASRLAGAPYEQYF. The full variable domain, completed using reference TRBV2 and TRBJ2-7, is EPEVTQTPSHQVTQMGQEVILRCVPISNHLYFYWYRQILGQKVEFLVSFYNNEISEKSEIFDDQFSVERPDGSNFTLKIRSTKLEDSAMYFCASRLAGAPYEQYFGPGTRLTVT.

The chain links TRBV11-2 to TRBJ2-1, with a tentative D call TRBD2 (6 bases). Per the germline V gene, CDR1 is SGHAT and CDR2 is FQNNGV. Trimming pared 5 bases from V and 3 bases from J, leaving 14 bases between. The CDR3 covers 15 residues. The CDR3 sequence: CASSPMGLRYNEQFF. CDR3 bases: TGTGCCAGCAGCCCGATGGGACTCCGCTACAATGAGCAGTTCTTC.

The chain recombines TRBV5-1 with TRBJ2-1, with a weak D call TRBD1 (6 bases). V gave up 2 bases and J gave up 8 bases, with 17 bases separating them. There are 15 residues in the CDR3. Germline CDR1 is SGHRS and CDR2 is YFSETQ. This CDR3 reads CASSLSGTSGDEQFF. The DNA for the CDR3 is TGCGCCAGCAGCTTATCAGGGACCTCAGGGGATGAGCAGTTCTTC.

J is TRBJ2-1 and V is TRBV6-4, with 10 bases fitting TRBD2. The germline CDR1 and CDR2 sequences are MRHNA and SNTAGT. This CDR3 is 16 amino acids long. Trimming at V came to 5 bases and at J to 4 bases, leaving 8 bases not matched to a gene. In nucleotides, the CDR3 is TGTGCCAGCAGTCCAACCGGGACTAGCGAGTACAATGAGCAGTTCTTC. Translating gives CASSPTGTSEYNEQFF.